These 9 T cell receptor beta chains share one sample of origin, sequenced in a study of T cells after yellow fever vaccination. TCRdb re-called the 5' RACE reads through MiXCR, storing one row per CDR3 protein. The sample comprises 300,000 to 450,000 distinct CDR3 sequences, around 6.5% of which are singletons, and 15% rests with the top ten. Here the sequenced sample was PBMCs, taken 5 days after the yellow fever booster vaccination. The receptors were sampled from a man aged 25-45 years who received the YFV17D yellow fever vaccine.

In nucleotides, the CDR3 is TGTGCCAGTAGTCGCCGGGCCGGGACTAGCGGGAGTAATGAGCAGTTCTTC. Translation: CASSRRAGTSGSNEQFF. The chain links TRBV19 to TRBJ2-1; 14 nucleotides match TRBD2. Per the germline V gene, CDR1 is LNHDA and CDR2 is SQIVND (reference sequence). V lost 5 bases to trimming and J lost 7 bases; unmatched junction nucleotides: 10. The CDR3 runs to 17 residues.

The chain recombines TRBV7-9 with TRBJ2-3, with D possibly matching TRBD2 (5 bases). The CDR3 length is 14 residues. Trimming took off 3 bases at V and 3 bases at J, with 10 bases between the two ends. CDR1 and CDR2 (germline): SEHNR, FQNEAQ (reference sequence). In DNA, the CDR3 is TGTGCCAGCAGCTTTAGCGAGAGTACAGATACGCAGTATTTT. Translation gives CASSFSESTDTQYF.

The chain has TRBV5-1 and TRBJ2-1; D is perhaps TRBD2 (5 bases). Germline V gene sequence: CDR1 SGHRS, CDR2 YFSETQ. Trimming left V 1 base short and J 0 bases short, with 11 bases between. The CDR3 has 16 amino acids. DNA for the CDR3: TGCGCCAGCAGCTTGTCGGGGTATACCTCCTACAATGAGCAGTTCTTC. Protein product: CASSLSGYTSYNEQFF.

This clonotype was seen many times. The rearrangement links TRBV6-5 to TRBJ2-1; TRBD1 matches 7 bases. This CDR3 has 15 residues. Germline CDR1 is MNHEY and CDR2 is SVGAGI. Trimming cost V 0 bases and J 1 base; bases outside gene matches: 0. The CDR3 spells CASSYSTGSYNEQFF. The CDR3 DNA reads TGTGCCAGCAGTTACTCGACAGGGTCCTACAATGAGCAGTTCTTC.

This clonotype was recorded at least ten times. This chain links TRBV6-5 with TRBJ1-2; D is possibly TRBD1 (6 bases). The CDR3 is made up of 11 amino acids. V lost 8 bases and J 4 bases, leaving 8 bases between the germline ends. CDR1 is MNHEY and CDR2 is SVGAGI in the germline V gene. CDR3 sequence (DNA): TGTGCCAGCCGAGGGGGCTATGGCTACACCTTC. This codes for CASRGGYGYTF.

This clonotype was detected ten times or more. The chain employs TRBV6-1 and TRBJ2-3; tentatively, D is TRBD1 (6 bases). The CDR3 has 15 residues. The V and J ends lost 6 bases and 2 bases respectively, with 15 bases between them. CDR1 is MNHNS, CDR2 SASEGT, per germline. The CDR3, as DNA: TGTGCCAGCAGCACCGGGACACGGGTCACAGATACGCAGTATTTT. Protein sequence: CASSTGTRVTDTQYF.

V gene TRBV20-1 combines with J gene TRBJ2-5; D gene unclear. Germline loops: CDR1 DFQATT, CDR2 SNEGSKA (reference sequence). The ends were cut back, 6 bases at V and 1 base at J, with 12 bases in the middle. The CDR3 totals 13 residues. The CDR3: CSAANTIQETQYF. CDR3 nucleotides: TGCAGTGCCGCCAACACGATCCAAGAGACCCAGTACTTC.

Many counts were recorded for this clonotype. V usage is TRBV20-1 and J usage is TRBJ2-3, with D possibly matching TRBD2 (6 bases). Germline V gene lookup returns CDR1 DFQATT and CDR2 SNEGSKA (reference sequence). The CDR3 sequence is 13 residues long. V was trimmed by 4 bases and J by 1 base, leaving 9 bases between them. CDR3 sequence: CSAKLARTDTQYF. CDR3 nucleotide sequence: TGCAGTGCTAAACTAGCACGCACAGATACGCAGTATTTT.

J is TRBJ1-6 and V is TRBV20-1; D unclear. CDR3 size: 14 residues. Looked up from germline, CDR1 is DFQATT and CDR2 is SNEGSKA (reference sequence). V lost 3 bases to trimming and J lost 9 bases, with 15 bases between them. CDR3 residues: CSASEGSLTSPLHF. For the CDR3, the DNA is TGCAGTGCTAGTGAGGGATCATTAACTTCACCCCTCCACTTT.